This T cell receptor beta chain was retrieved from a study of blood T cell repertoires in COVID-19. Original handling: Nucleated cell counts were estimated from reference gene primer amplification. Produced via immunoSEQ multiplex PCR; TCRdb's table is partial and in-frame only. D and trimming come from the DNA, and the V and J calls and clone size come from that table. The sample holds about 330,000 clones, 92% seen once. The CDR3 extends over 14 amino acids. Trimming removed 4 bases from V and 0 bases from J, with 8 bases in between. Germline V gives CDR1 SGDLS, CDR2 YYNGEE. The TCR sequence derives from a woman aged 25 to 39 who had recovered from COVID-19. The chain couples TRBV9 to TRBJ2-1; unclear D gene. The specimen sequenced was PBMCs or T cells enriched from blood (not recorded which). This CDR3 reads CASSYASSYNEQFF. Written as DNA, the CDR3 is TGTGCCAGCAGCTACGCTAGCTCCTACAATGAGCAGTTCTTC.